What follows describes a single T cell receptor (beta chain). The data originate from a study of blood T cell repertoires in COVID-19. Per the germline V gene, CDR1 is MDHEN and CDR2 is SYDVKM. The CDR3 length is 15 residues. Trimming at V came to 5 bases and at J to 3 bases, leaving 4 bases not matched to a gene. In the source study's methods: The assay estimated nucleated cells by amplifying reference gene primers. Sequencing used immunoSEQ multiplex PCR; TCRdb keeps in-frame clones, though not all of them. That table is the source of V, J and clone size, and D and trimming were worked out from the DNA. The sample carries just over 90,000 clones, approximately 80% recorded once.

V gene TRBV28 combines with J gene TRBJ2-3; 11 nucleotides match TRBD2. Sequenced input: peripheral blood. The receptor's source is a man between 70 and 80 years old with acute or convalescent COVID-19. CDR3 nucleotides: TGTGCCAGCAGTACCTGGACTAGCGGGACAGATACGCAGTATTTT. Protein product: CASSTWTSGTDTQYF.